A single T cell receptor (beta chain) is shown here with its context. In the source study's methods: Amplification of reference gene primers was used by the study to estimate nucleated cell counts. The repertoire was sequenced with immunoSEQ multiplex PCR; TCRdb's copy has only in-frame clones and lacks some. The V and J calls and clone size come from that table; D and trimming were worked out from the DNA. The sample gives around 130,000 clones, 84% of which show up once; roughly an eighth is in the top ten. There are 14 residues in the CDR3. Losses at the gene ends were 3 bases for V and 8 bases for J; bases not matched to a gene: 4. CDR1 SEHNR and CDR2 FQNEAQ come from the germline V gene (reference sequence). This entry comes from a study of blood T cell repertoires in COVID-19.

The chain couples TRBV7-9 to TRBJ1-4, with 9 bases aligning to TRBD1. This TCR was sampled from a woman aged 25 to 45 who had recovered from COVID-19. The sample was peripheral blood. The CDR3 DNA reads TGTGCCAGCAGCTTGGGACAGGGAGACGAAAAACTGTTTTTT. It encodes CASSLGQGDEKLFF.